The text below deals with one T cell receptor (beta chain). Per the original data handling: Estimates of nucleated cell counts were drawn from the amplification of reference gene primers. Data came from immunoSEQ multiplex PCR; TCRdb stores just in-frame clones and leaves some out. Clonal size and the V and J genes are those of that table, whereas D and trimming came from the DNA. The sample has more than 80,000 clones, roughly 84% seen once. This entry is derived from a study of blood T cell repertoires in COVID-19. About the study: Researchers got acute and convalescent COVID-19 samples from the United States, Italy and Spain. PBMCs, B-cell-depleted T cells, or T cells were the source of the cDNA or gDNA that made up the material.

CDR3 length equals 17 residues. J lost 0 bases, V lost 4 bases, and 9 bases had no gene match. The sequenced material came from peripheral blood. The chain employs TRBV5-3 and TRBJ1-4, with 7 bases aligning to TRBD1. TRBV5-3 is an open reading frame whose function is uncertain. This receptor was identified in a woman aged 80 or over with COVID-19, enrolled during active disease. The CDR3 DNA sequence: TGTGCCAGAAGCCACCGGGACAGAAGTACAACTAATGAAAAACTGTTTTTT. Translating it yields CARSHRDRSTTNEKLFF.